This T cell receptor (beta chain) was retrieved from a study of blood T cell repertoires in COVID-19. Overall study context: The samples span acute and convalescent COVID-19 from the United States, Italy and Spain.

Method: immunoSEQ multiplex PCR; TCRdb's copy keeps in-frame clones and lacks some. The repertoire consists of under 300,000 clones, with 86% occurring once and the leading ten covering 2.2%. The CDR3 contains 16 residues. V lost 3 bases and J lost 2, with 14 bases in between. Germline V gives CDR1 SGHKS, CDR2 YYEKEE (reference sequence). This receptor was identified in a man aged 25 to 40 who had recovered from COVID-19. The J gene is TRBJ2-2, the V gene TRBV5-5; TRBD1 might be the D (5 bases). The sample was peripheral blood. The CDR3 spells CASSSPTVTNTGELFF. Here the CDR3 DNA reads TGTGCCAGCAGCTCACCGACAGTCACAAACACCGGGGAGCTGTTTTTT.